This TCR beta chain was found in a study of CD8+ T cells in alopecia areata. Study at large: Oral tofacitinib (5 to 10 mg twice daily) was administered to treated patients.

This CDR3 spans 17 amino acids. With 1 base removed from V and 1 base from J, the gap between germline ends came to 15 bases. Described treatment: oral pan-JAK inhibitor, 5-10 mg twice daily. It was cDNA, reverse transcribed from extracted RNA, that served as the sequencing template. Here immunoSEQ multiplex PCR was the method, and the copy in TCRdb shows in-frame clones only, minus some. There are roughly 140,000 clones in the sample; around 82% occur only once, and 20% to 25% lies in the top ten. This TCR was recovered from a human donor with alopecia areata. The V call is TRBV23-1, the J call TRBJ2-3; possibly TRBD1 for D (6 bases). TRBV23-1 is assigned to the ORF class and has an uncertain function. Sequencing was performed on CD8+ T cells sorted from blood, taken at week 4, from a patient treated with tofacitinib. The CDR3 DNA is TGCGCCAGCAGTCAATATTACCGGGACATGGGCACAGATACGCAGTATTTT. Protein: CASSQYYRDMGTDTQYF.